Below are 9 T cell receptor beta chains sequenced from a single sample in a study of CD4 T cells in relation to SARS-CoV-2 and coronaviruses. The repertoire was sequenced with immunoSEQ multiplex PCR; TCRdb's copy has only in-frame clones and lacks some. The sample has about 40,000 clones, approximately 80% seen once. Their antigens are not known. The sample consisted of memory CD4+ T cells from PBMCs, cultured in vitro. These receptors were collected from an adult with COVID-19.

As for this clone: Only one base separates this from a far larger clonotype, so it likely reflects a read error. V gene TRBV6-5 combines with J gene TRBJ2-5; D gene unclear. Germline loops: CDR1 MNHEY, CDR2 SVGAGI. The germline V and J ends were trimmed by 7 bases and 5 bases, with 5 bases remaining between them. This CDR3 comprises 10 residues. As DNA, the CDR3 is TGTGCCAGCAACTTCGAGACCCAGTACTTC. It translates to CASNFETQYF.

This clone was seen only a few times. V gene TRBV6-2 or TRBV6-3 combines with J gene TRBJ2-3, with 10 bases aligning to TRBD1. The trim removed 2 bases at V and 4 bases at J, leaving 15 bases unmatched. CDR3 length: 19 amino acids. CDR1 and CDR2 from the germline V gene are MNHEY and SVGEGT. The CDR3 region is CASSYTLRIRQGAPDTQYF. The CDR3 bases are TGTGCCAGCAGTTACACATTGCGTATTAGACAGGGGGCCCCAGATACGCAGTATTTT.

The CDR3: CASSYEAGSTYGYTF. CDR3 bases: TGTGCCAGCAGTTACGAAGCGGGCAGCACATATGGCTACACCTTC. The chain carries TRBV6-5 and TRBJ1-2; D not certain. Germline V CDR1 and CDR2: MNHEY, SVGAGI. The CDR3 contains 15 residues. Trimming took off 2 bases at V and 5 bases at J, with 15 bases between the two ends.

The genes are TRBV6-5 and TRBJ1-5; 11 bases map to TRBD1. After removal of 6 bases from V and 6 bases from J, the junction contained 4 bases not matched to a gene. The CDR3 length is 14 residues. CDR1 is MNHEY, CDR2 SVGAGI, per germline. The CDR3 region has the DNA TGTGCCAGCAGAGCGGGACAGGGGGTTCAGCCCCAGCATTTT. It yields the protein CASRAGQGVQPQHF.

The CDR3 here is CAIRELGGESPLHF. CDR3 nucleotide sequence: TGTGCCATCAGGGAGCTAGGGGGAGAGTCACCCCTCCACTTT. The chain employs TRBV10-3 and TRBJ1-6, with D maybe TRBD1 (6 bases). Germline V gives CDR1 ENHRY, CDR2 SYGVKD. Trimming removed 6 bases at V and 10 bases at J, with 16 bases between. The CDR3 consists of 14 residues.

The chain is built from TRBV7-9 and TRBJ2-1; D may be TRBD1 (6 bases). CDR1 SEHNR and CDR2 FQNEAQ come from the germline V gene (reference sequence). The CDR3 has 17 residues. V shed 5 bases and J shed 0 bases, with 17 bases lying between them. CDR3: CASSQKRTGLSYNEQFF. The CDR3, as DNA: TGTGCCAGCAGCCAAAAGAGAACAGGGCTCTCCTACAATGAGCAGTTCTTC.

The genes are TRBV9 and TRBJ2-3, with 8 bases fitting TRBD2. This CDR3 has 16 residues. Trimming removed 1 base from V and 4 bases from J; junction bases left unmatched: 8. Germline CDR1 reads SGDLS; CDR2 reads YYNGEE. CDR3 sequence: CASSVRAGDISDTQYF. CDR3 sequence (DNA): TGTGCCAGCAGCGTACGAGCGGGAGATATTTCAGATACGCAGTATTTT.

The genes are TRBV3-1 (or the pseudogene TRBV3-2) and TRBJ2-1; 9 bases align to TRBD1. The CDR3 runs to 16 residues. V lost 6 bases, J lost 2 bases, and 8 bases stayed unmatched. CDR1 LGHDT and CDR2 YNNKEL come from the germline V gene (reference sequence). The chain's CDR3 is CASSHPRDRAYNEQFF. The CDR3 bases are TGTGCCAGCAGTCATCCCCGGGACAGGGCCTACAATGAGCAGTTCTTC.

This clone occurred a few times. Here the CDR3 reads CASSFREGDTQYF. The CDR3 DNA sequence: TGTGCCAGCAGCTTTAGGGAAGGAGATACGCAGTATTTT. V and J are TRBV5-5 and TRBJ2-3; D remains unclear. The CDR3 contains 13 residues. Deletions cut 2 bases from V and 5 bases from J, with 9 bases between. Germline values: CDR1 SGHKS, CDR2 YYEKEE (reference sequence).